Included here is one T cell receptor (beta chain) sequence, with context. What it binds is unknown. Here immunoSEQ multiplex PCR was the method, and the copy in TCRdb shows in-frame clones only, minus some. The sample shows 100,000 or so clones, roughly nine tenths of them seen only once. The sample comes from a study of T cell responses to AZD1222 COVID-19 vaccine. Study-level results: Among vaccine-associated CD4 TCRs, coverage spanned spike, with dominance at 160-218 and 743-854. Seropositive status at baseline applied to only five to seven AZD1222 recipients. The donors showed a predominance of white British ancestry and of females, with possible underestimation of clonal diversity.

The CDR3 is 15 amino acids. Germline CDR1 and CDR2: SGHTA and FQGNSA. V dropped 5 bases and J dropped 4 bases, with 15 bases sitting between them. The rearrangement joins TRBV7-2 to TRBJ2-1, with D perhaps being TRBD1 or TRBD2 (5 bases each). The specimen comprised peripheral blood, sampled on day 0 of AZD1222 vaccination. The clonotype was recovered from an adult in good health. CDR3 sequence: CASSLHGDLYNEQFF. CDR3 in DNA: TGTGCCAGCAGCCTACACGGGGACCTTTACAATGAGCAGTTCTTC.